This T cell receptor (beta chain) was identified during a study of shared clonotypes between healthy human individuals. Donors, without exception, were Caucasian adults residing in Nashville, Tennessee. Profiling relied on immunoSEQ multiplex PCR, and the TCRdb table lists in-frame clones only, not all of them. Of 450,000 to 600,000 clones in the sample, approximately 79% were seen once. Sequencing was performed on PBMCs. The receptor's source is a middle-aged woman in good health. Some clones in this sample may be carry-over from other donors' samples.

CDR3 sequence: CAWSTGSYEQYF. CDR3 DNA sequence: TGTGCCTGGAGTACCGGATCCTACGAGCAGTACTTC. The chain links TRBV30 to TRBJ2-7; D remains ambiguous. Germline V gene sequence: CDR1 GTSNPN, CDR2 SVGIG (reference sequence). With 2 bases removed from V and 1 base from J, the gap between germline ends came to 6 bases. CDR3 length equals 12 residues.